This passage covers 23 T cell receptor beta chains from one sample sequenced in a study of blood T cell repertoires in COVID-19 (TCRdb year 2020). Library construction relied on the immunoSEQ multiplex PCR assay. TCRdb obtained this table from immuneACCESS and retained in-frame rearrangements with V and J assigned. These tables miss some clones; where compared with another copy, unresolved V genes account for less than half of the shortfall, and the remainder is unexplained. The sample profile shows 30,000 to 40,000 clones; over 70% of them were found once. The ten biggest clones cover about 14% of the sample. The sample consisted of peripheral blood. The receptors shown here come from a man in his sixties with active COVID-19.

V is TRBV5-1 and J is TRBJ2-7, with TRBD2 as a possible D gene (5 bases). Germline V lookup: CDR1 SGHRS, CDR2 YFSETQ. The CDR3 has 13 amino acids. Trimming shortened V by 0 bases and J by 5 bases, and 9 bases separated the two germline ends. This chain's CDR3 is CASSLGLANEQYF. Here the CDR3 DNA reads TGCGCCAGCAGCTTGGGGCTAGCAAACGAGCAGTACTTC.

This clone was found once. The CDR3 coding sequence is TGTGCCAGCAGCCCCAGGGGTAGATCCTTCGGGACAGATACGCAGTATTTT. Translation gives CASSPRGRSFGTDTQYF. This chain joins TRBV3-1 (or the pseudogene TRBV3-2) and TRBJ2-3; D perhaps matches TRBD1 (6 bases). The V gene lost 4 bases and the J gene lost 3 bases, with 20 bases spanning the gap. This CDR3 has 17 residues. Germline CDR1 and CDR2: LGHDT and YNNKEL (reference sequence).

The genes are TRBV18 and TRBJ2-1, with 9 nucleotides matching TRBD2. The CDR3 loop spans 18 amino acids. Germline V gives CDR1 KGHSH, CDR2 LQKENI. V was clipped by 3 bases and J by 2 bases; unmatched bases: 11. The CDR3 nucleotides read TGTGCCAGCTCACCGGAAAAGACTAGCGGTAAGACCTACAATGAGCAGTTCTTC. Translating it yields CASSPEKTSGKTYNEQFF. Based on the CDR3 plus reference TRBV18 and TRBJ2-1, the full variable domain is NAGVMQNPRHLVRRRGQEARLRCSPMKGHSHVYWYRQLPEEGLKFMVYLQKENIIDESGMPKERFSAEFPKEGPSILRIQQVVRGDSAAYFCASSPEKTSGKTYNEQFFGPGTRLTVL.

In nucleotides, the CDR3 is TGTGCCAGCAGCGGGACTCCCCACTACGAGCAGTACTTC. It is translated as CASSGTPHYEQYF. The chain has TRBV6-5 and TRBJ2-7; perhaps TRBD2 as D (6 bases). V was pared by 6 bases and J by 3 bases, with 12 bases between. This CDR3 has 13 amino acids. CDR1 and CDR2 from the germline V gene are MNHEY and SVGAGI.

The V call is TRBV6-5, the J call TRBJ1-2, with a tentative D call TRBD1 (6 bases). The germline V gene has CDR1 MNHEY and CDR2 SVGAGI. V dropped 5 bases and J dropped 3 bases, with 10 bases sitting between them. This CDR3 contains 13 residues. The DNA of the CDR3 is TGTGCCAGCAGTAGGGGGTCTCACTATGGCTACACCTTC. It specifies CASSRGSHYGYTF.

The rearrangement joins TRBV5-4 to TRBJ1-2, with TRBD1 identical over 8 bases. V was pared by 3 bases and J by 1 base, with 11 bases of the junction left unmatched. The CDR3 sequence is 17 residues long. The V gene's germline CDR1 is SGHNT and CDR2 YYREEE (reference sequence). The CDR3 coding sequence is TGTGCCAGCAGCTCCGGGACAGGTCCCCAGATTAACTATGGCTACACCTTC. Amino acids: CASSSGTGPQINYGYTF.

The chain uses TRBV11-2 and TRBJ2-1; no clear D gene. This CDR3 spans 12 amino acids. CDR1 and CDR2 (germline): SGHAT, FQNNGV. V gave up 1 base and J gave up 8 bases, with 6 bases separating them. CDR3 sequence (DNA): TGTGCCAGCAGCTTAGCTCCAGATGAGCAGTTCTTC. It encodes CASSLAPDEQFF.

The chain joins TRBV28 to TRBJ2-1; D is possibly TRBD2 (7 bases). The V gene lost 1 base and the J gene lost 0 bases, with 19 bases spanning the gap. The CDR3 sequence is 19 residues long. The germline V gene has CDR1 MDHEN and CDR2 SYDVKM. The CDR3 nucleotides are TGTGCCAGCAGTTTATTTACGGGGGCGGGGGACTACTCCTACAATGAGCAGTTCTTC. This encodes CASSLFTGAGDYSYNEQFF.

The V call is TRBV4-1, the J call TRBJ2-1, with D perhaps TRBD1 (6 bases). Germline assignment: CDR1 MGHRA and CDR2 YSYEKL. Trimming removed 2 bases at V and 5 bases at J, with 13 bases between. The CDR3 runs 15 residues. The CDR3 DNA reads as TGCGCCAGCAGCCAAAGATCGGGGACAAACAATGAGCAGTTCTTC. It encodes CASSQRSGTNNEQFF.

V gene TRBV2 combines with J gene TRBJ1-6; TRBD1 matches at 8 bases. Germline-derived CDR1 and CDR2 are SNHLY and FYNNEI. After removal of 4 bases from V and 3 bases from J, the junction contained 5 bases not matched to a gene. CDR3 length: 16 residues. The CDR3 here is CASSGTGSLYNSPLHF. CDR3 nucleotides: TGTGCCAGCAGTGGGACAGGGTCTCTCTATAATTCACCCCTCCACTTT.

The CDR3: CASSPRWAGGYQETQYF. CDR3 nucleotides: TGTGCCAGCAGCCCCCGGTGGGCGGGTGGGTACCAAGAGACCCAGTACTTC. V usage is TRBV5-8 and J usage is TRBJ2-5; perhaps TRBD2 as D (5 bases). Germline CDR1 SGHTS, CDR2 YDEGEE. Trimming left V 4 bases short and J 0 bases short, with 19 bases between. CDR3 length equals 17 residues.

The chain is built from TRBV5-4 and TRBJ2-2, with 10 bases fitting TRBD2. The CDR3 totals 16 residues. CDR1 is SGHNT and CDR2 is YYREEE in the germline V gene (reference sequence). Trimming removed 0 bases from V and 8 bases from J; junction bases left unmatched: 7. The CDR3 DNA sequence: TGTGCCAGCAGCTTGGCCGCGGCTAGCGGGAGAGGGGAGCTGTTTTTT. Its translation: CASSLAAASGRGELFF. The whole variable domain, remainder taken from reference TRBV5-4 and TRBJ2-2, is ETGVTQSPTHLIKTRGQQVTLRCSSQSGHNTVSWYQQALGQGPQFIFQYYREEENGRGNFPPRFSGLQFPNYSSELNVNALELDDSALYLCASSLAAASGRGELFFGEGSRLTVL.

The chain employs TRBV12-3 or TRBV12-4 and TRBJ2-1; possibly TRBD1 for D (6 bases). V lost 7 bases to trimming and J lost 6 bases, with 13 bases between them. The CDR3 covers 13 residues. The CDR3 loop reads CASNNRASNEQFF. The CDR3 region has the DNA TGTGCCAGCAACAACAGGGCCTCCAATGAGCAGTTCTTC.

The chain joins TRBV18 to TRBJ2-1, with 7 nucleotides matching TRBD2. Germline assignment: CDR1 KGHSH and CDR2 LQKENI. The V gene end was trimmed by 0 bases and the J gene end by 5 bases; junction bases not matched to a gene: 4. CDR3 length: 15 amino acids. As DNA, the CDR3 is TGTGCCAGCTCACCACCGGGGGAGGGTCACAATGAGCAGTTCTTC. It is translated as CASSPPGEGHNEQFF.

In this sample, this clone turned up a few times. The chain recombines TRBV19 with TRBJ1-4; no clear D. CDR1 is LNHDA, CDR2 SQIVND, per germline (reference sequence). This CDR3 region has 15 residues. V was pared by 5 bases and J by 0 bases, with 10 bases between. CDR3 bases: TGTGCCAGTAGTTATAATCTTGCAACTAATGAAAAACTGTTTTTT. This codes for CASSYNLATNEKLFF.

The chain has TRBV5-3 and TRBJ1-2; D is unclear. TRBV5-3 is an ORF, with its function uncertain. With 5 bases removed from V and 1 base from J, the gap between germline ends came to 12 bases. The CDR3 is made up of 14 amino acids. The DNA of the CDR3 is TGTGCCAGAAGGCCGGGAAGGTTTAACTATGGCTACACCTTC. Translation: CARRPGRFNYGYTF.

By sample share, this clone is large. The chain joins TRBV5-6 to TRBJ2-5; the D gene is possibly TRBD1 (5 bases). The CDR3 is made up of 14 amino acids. Germline loops: CDR1 SGHDT, CDR2 YYEEEE. The ends were cut back, 7 bases at V and 2 bases at J, with 15 bases in the middle. The CDR3 loop is CASAEWAGQETQYF. In nucleotides, the CDR3 is TGTGCCAGCGCAGAGTGGGCAGGGCAAGAGACCCAGTACTTC.

The chain is built from TRBV3-1 (or the pseudogene TRBV3-2) and TRBJ1-2; 8 bases map to TRBD1. J was trimmed by 0 bases and V by 4 bases; bases with no gene match: 16. Germline assignment: CDR1 LGHDT and CDR2 YNNKEL (reference sequence). The CDR3 runs to 19 residues. Here the CDR3 DNA reads TGTGCCAGCAGCCCGAACTCGGGACAGGCCAGGGGTGCTAACTATGGCTACACCTTC. It is translated as CASSPNSGQARGANYGYTF.

The chain has TRBV2 and TRBJ2-5; 8 nucleotides align to TRBD2. CDR3 length equals 14 residues. Per germline, CDR1 SNHLY and CDR2 FYNNEI. The V segment lost 6 bases and the J segment 4 bases; nucleotides outside the gene matches: 7. CDR3 nucleotide sequence: TGTGCCAGCAGGCGGACTAGCAGCTCAGAGACCCAGTACTTC. The encoded protein is CASRRTSSSETQYF.

This clone appeared once. V gene TRBV28 combines with J gene TRBJ2-7, with TRBD1 as a possible D gene (5 bases). The germline gives CDR1 MDHEN, CDR2 SYDVKM. This CDR3 spans 14 amino acids. The V and J ends lost 3 bases and 2 bases respectively, with 11 bases between them. CDR3 amino acids: CASSFGRVPYEQYF. In DNA form, the CDR3 reads TGTGCCAGCAGTTTCGGCAGGGTCCCCTACGAGCAGTACTTC.

The chain is built from TRBV25-1 and TRBJ2-5; D may be TRBD2 (5 bases). CDR1 MGHDK and CDR2 SYGVNS come from the germline V gene. This CDR3 has 14 amino acids. V was shortened by 2 bases and J by 2 bases, with 9 bases between the two germline ends. The CDR3, as DNA: TGTGCCAGCAGTGAAGGAGGCACTCAAGAGACCCAGTACTTC. Encoded protein: CASSEGGTQETQYF. The whole variable domain, filled in from reference TRBV25-1 and TRBJ2-5, reads EADIYQTPRYLVIGTGKKITLECSQTMGHDKMYWYQQDPGMELHLIHYSYGVNSTEKGDLSSESTVSRIRTEHFPLTLESARPSHTSQYLCASSEGGTQETQYFGPGTRLLVL.

This chain links TRBV15 with TRBJ2-5, with D perhaps matching TRBD1 (6 bases). This CDR3 has 15 amino acids. Trimming pared 3 bases from V and 3 bases from J, leaving 14 bases between. Germline assignment: CDR1 LNHNV and CDR2 YYDKDF (reference sequence). The CDR3 region is CATSRQGQLEETQYF. DNA for the CDR3: TGTGCCACCAGCAGGCAGGGGCAGCTGGAAGAGACCCAGTACTTC.

The chain recombines TRBV7-8 with TRBJ1-5; 7 bases align to TRBD1. The CDR3 spans 14 residues. V shed 1 base and J 4 bases; nucleotides not matched to a gene: 1. The germline V gene encodes CDR1 SGHVS and CDR2 FQNEAQ. CDR3 residues: CASSLGGQNQPQHF. DNA of the CDR3: TGTGCCAGCAGCTTAGGGGGACAGAATCAGCCCCAGCATTTT.